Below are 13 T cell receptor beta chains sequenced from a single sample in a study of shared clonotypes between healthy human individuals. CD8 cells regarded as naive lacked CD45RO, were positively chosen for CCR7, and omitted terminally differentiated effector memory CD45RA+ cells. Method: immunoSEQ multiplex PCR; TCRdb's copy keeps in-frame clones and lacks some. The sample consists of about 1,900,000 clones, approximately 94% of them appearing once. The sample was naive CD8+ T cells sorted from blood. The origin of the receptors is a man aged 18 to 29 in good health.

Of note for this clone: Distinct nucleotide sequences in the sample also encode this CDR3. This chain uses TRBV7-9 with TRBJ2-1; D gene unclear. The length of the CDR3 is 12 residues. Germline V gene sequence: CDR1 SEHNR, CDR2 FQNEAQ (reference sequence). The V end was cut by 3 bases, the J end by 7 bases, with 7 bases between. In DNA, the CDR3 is TGTGCCAGCAGCTTGGGGTGGAATGAGCAGTTCTTC. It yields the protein CASSLGWNEQFF.

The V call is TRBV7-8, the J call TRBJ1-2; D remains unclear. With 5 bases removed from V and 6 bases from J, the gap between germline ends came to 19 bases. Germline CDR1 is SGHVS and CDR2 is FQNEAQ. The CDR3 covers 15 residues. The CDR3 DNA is TGTGCCAGCAGCCCAACCGGCCTCTCAGCAGATGGCTACACCTTC. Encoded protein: CASSPTGLSADGYTF.

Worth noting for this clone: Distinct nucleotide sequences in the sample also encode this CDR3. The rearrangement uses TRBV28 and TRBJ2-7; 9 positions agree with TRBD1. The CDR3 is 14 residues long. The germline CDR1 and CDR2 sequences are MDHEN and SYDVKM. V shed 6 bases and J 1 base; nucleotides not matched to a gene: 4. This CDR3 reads CASSATGGSYEQYF. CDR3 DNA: TGTGCCAGCAGCGCGACAGGGGGTTCCTACGAGCAGTACTTC. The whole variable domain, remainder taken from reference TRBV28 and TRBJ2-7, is DVKVTQSSRYLVKRTGEKVFLECVQDMDHENMFWYRQDPGLGLRLIYFSYDVKMKEKGDIPEGYSVSREKKERFSLILESASTNQTSMYLCASSATGGSYEQYFGPGTRLTVT.

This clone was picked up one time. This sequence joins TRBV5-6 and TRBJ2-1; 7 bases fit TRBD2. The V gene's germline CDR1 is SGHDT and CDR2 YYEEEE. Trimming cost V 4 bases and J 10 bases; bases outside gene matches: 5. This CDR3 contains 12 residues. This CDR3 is CASSNGGSEQFF. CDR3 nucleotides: TGTGCCAGCAGCAACGGGGGGTCAGAGCAGTTCTTC. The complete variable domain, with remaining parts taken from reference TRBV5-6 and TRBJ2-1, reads DAGVTQSPTHLIKTRGQQVTLRCSPKSGHDTVSWYQQALGQGPQFIFQYYEEEERQRGNFPDRFSGHQFPNYSSELNVNALLLGDSALYLCASSNGGSEQFFGPGTRLTVL.

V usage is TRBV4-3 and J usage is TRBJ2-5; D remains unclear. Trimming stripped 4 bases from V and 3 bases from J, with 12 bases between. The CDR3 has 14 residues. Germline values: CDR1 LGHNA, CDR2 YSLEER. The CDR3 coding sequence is TGCGCCAGCAGCCGCCTACTACGAGAAGAGACCCAGTACTTC. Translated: CASSRLLREETQYF.

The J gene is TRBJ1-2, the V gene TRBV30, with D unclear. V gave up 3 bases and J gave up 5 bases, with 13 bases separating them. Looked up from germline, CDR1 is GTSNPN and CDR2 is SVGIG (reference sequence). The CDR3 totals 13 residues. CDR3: CAWSRDGTYGYTF. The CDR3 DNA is TGTGCCTGGAGCCGAGACGGCACTTATGGCTACACCTTC.

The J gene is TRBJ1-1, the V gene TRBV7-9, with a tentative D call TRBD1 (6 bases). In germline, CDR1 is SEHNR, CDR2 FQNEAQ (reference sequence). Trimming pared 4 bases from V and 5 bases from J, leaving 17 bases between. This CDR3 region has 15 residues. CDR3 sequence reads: CASSSTQGSGTEAFF. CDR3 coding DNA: TGTGCCAGCAGCTCCACACAGGGATCAGGAACTGAAGCTTTCTTT.

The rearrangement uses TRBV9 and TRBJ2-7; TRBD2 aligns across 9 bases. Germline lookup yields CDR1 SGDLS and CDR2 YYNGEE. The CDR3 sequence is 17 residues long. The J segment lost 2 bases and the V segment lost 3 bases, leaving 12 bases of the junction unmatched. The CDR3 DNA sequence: TGTGCCAGCAGCGGACTAGCGGAGGGGACTAGAACCTACGAGCAGTACTTC. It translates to CASSGLAEGTRTYEQYF.

DNA for the CDR3: TGTGCCAGCAGTTATTCCAACATGGGGCACGAAGCTTTCTTT. Encoded protein: CASSYSNMGHEAFF. The chain recombines TRBV6-5 with TRBJ1-1; D possibly corresponds to TRBD1 (5 bases). The V and J ends lost 3 bases and 8 bases respectively, with 16 bases between them. Germline lookup yields CDR1 MNHEY and CDR2 SVGAGI. The CDR3 sequence is 14 residues long.

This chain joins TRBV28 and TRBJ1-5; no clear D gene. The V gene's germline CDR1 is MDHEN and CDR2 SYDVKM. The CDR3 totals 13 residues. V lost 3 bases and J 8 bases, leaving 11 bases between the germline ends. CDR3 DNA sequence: TGTGCCAGCAGTTTCTCTCATGGCGAGCCCCAGCATTTT. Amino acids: CASSFSHGEPQHF.

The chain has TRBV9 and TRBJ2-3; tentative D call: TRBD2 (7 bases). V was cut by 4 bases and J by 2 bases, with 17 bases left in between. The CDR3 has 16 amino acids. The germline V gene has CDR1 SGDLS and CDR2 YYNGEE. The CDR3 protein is CASSPWGGGLTDTQYF. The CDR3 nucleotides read TGTGCCAGCAGCCCTTGGGGCGGGGGCCTCACAGATACGCAGTATTTT.

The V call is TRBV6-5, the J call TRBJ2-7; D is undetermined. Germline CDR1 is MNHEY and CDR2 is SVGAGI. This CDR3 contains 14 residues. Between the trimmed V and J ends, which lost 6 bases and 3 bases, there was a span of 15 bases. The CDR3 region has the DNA TGTGCCAGCAGCCTGACTCAGCCCGACTACGAGCAGTACTTC. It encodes CASSLTQPDYEQYF.

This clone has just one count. DNA for the CDR3: TGTGCCAGCAGCAACCCGGGGGACAGGGTGCCCCCAGATACGCAGTATTTT. Translating it yields CASSNPGDRVPPDTQYF. The gene calls are TRBV7-9 and TRBJ2-3; 9 positions agree with TRBD1. Trimming took 5 bases from V and 4 from J; bases not matched to a gene: 13. Germline CDR1 is SEHNR and CDR2 is FQNEAQ (reference sequence). The CDR3 extends over 17 amino acids.